The T cell receptor beta chain described here comes from a study of response to subunit inactivated influenza vaccine. This clonotype was seen only a few times. Its antigen is as yet unknown. General study points: Researchers suggested that each seasonal influenza vaccination recruits few new T cells.

The J segment lost 1 base and the V segment lost 5 bases, leaving 9 bases of the junction unmatched. In germline, CDR1 is SGHVS, CDR2 FQNEAQ. The CDR3 length is 18 residues. TCRdb reprocessed the RT-PCR reads with MiXCR, giving one entry per CDR3 protein. The sample holds 450,000 to 700,000 distinct CDR3 sequences, around 13% seen once. The rearrangement uses TRBV7-8 and TRBJ2-1; 12 bases are shared with TRBD2. The receptor comes from a man aged 50 or older who received an inactivated influenza vaccine. The sequencing used PBMCs from blood, collected about 12 days after vaccination. CDR3 region: CASSPRTSGAPSYNEQFF. CDR3 in DNA: TGTGCCAGCAGCCCCCGGACTAGCGGGGCACCTTCCTACAATGAGCAGTTCTTC.